This entry describes one T cell receptor beta chain. Its antigen is currently unknown. The data derive from a study of T cell responses to AZD1222 COVID-19 vaccine. Overall study results and limits: Spike-specific TCR repertoires showed rising breadth and depth after two AZD1222 doses. In all cases, repertoires were sampled only after the peak T cell response. Reportedly, close to half of spike-specific TCRs are directed against unmutated variant regions. Vaccine-associated CD4 TCRs ranged over spike, dominating at 160-218 and 743-854.

V was clipped by 3 bases and J by 5 bases, with 10 bases between them. Germline V gives CDR1 LNHNV, CDR2 YYDKDF (reference sequence). The CDR3 length is 13 residues. TCRdb's table, derived via immunoSEQ multiplex PCR, lists solely in-frame clones and lacks some. The table lists about 130,000 clones, roughly 85% of them singletons. The TCR was taken from an adult in good health. The chain couples TRBV15 to TRBJ1-1, with a possible D match to TRBD1 (6 bases). The sequences come from peripheral blood, collected on day 0 of MenACWY control vaccination. The chain's CDR3 is CATSREGGTEAFF. The CDR3 DNA reads as TGTGCCACCAGCAGGGAAGGGGGAACTGAAGCTTTCTTT.